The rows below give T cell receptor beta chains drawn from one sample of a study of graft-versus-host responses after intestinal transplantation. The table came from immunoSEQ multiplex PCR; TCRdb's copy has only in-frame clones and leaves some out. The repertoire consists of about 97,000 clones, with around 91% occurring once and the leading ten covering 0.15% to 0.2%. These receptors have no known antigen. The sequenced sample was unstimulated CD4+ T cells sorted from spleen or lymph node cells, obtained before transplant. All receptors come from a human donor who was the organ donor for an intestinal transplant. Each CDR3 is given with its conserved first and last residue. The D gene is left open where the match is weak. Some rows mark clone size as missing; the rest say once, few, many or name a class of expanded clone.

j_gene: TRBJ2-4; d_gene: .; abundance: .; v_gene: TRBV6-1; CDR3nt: TGTGCCAGCAGTGAGGGGCTAGCCAAAAACATTCAGTACTTC; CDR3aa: CASSEGLAKNIQYF
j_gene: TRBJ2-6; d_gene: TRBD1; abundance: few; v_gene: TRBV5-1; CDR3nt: TGCGCCAGCAGCTTTCAGGGGGCGCTGGGGGCCAACGTCCTGACTTTC; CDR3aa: CASSFQGALGANVLTF
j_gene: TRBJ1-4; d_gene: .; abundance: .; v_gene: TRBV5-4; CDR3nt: TGTGCCAGCAGTTACGGGTTATATAATGAAAAACTGTTTTTT; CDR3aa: CASSYGLYNEKLFF
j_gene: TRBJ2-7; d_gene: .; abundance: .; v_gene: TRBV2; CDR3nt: TGTGCCAGCACAGGCATCTCCTACGAGCAGTACTTC; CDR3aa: CASTGISYEQYF
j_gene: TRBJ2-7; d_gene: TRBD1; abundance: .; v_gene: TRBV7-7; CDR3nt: TGTGCTAGCAGCCTGACAGGGGGCTACGAGCAGTACTTC; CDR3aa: CASSLTGGYEQYF
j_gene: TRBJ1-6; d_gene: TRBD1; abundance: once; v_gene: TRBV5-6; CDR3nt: TGTGCCAGCAGCGGCGACAGGGGGCGTCTAGGCGTCTGGGATTCACCCCTCCACTTT; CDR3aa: CASSGDRGRLGVWDSPLHF
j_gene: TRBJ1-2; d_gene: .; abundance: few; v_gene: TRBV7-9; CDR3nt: TGTGCCAGCGCTAAGGGAGGGTATGGCTACACCTTC; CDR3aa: CASAKGGYGYTF
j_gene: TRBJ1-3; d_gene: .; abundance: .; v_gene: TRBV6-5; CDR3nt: TGTGCCAGCACCTTCTCTGGAAACACCATATATTTT; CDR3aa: CASTFSGNTIYF
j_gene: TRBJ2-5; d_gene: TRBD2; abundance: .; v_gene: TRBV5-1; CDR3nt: TGCGCCAGCAGCTTGGTAGCGGGGGGTCCAGAGACCCAGTACTTC; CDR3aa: CASSLVAGGPETQYF
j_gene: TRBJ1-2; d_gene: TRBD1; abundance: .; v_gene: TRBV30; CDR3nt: TGTGCCTCCACGACAGGGGGCTATGGCTACACCTTC; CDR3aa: CASTTGGYGYTF
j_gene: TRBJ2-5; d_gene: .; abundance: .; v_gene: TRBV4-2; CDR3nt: TGTGCCAGCAGCCAAGATATCAGGGGGACCCAGTACTTC; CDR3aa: CASSQDIRGTQYF
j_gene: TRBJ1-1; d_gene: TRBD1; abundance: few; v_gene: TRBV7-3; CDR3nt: TGTGCCAGCAGCTTGGACAGGGACACTGAAGCTTTCTTT; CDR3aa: CASSLDRDTEAFF
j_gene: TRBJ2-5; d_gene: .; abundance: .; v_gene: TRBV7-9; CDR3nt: TGTGCCAGCAGCTTCAGCGGCCAAGAGACCCAGTACTTC; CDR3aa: CASSFSGQETQYF
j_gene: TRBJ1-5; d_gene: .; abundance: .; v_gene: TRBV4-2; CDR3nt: TGTGCCAGCAGCCAAGCTCCGCATACGGGATCGCCCCAGCATTTT; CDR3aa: CASSQAPHTGSPQHF
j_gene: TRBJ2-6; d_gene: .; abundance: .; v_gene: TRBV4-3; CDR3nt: TGCGCCAGCAGCCAAGATTCACCCGTCGGTTTTGTTGGGGCCAACGTCCTGACTTTC; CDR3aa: CASSQDSPVGFVGANVLTF
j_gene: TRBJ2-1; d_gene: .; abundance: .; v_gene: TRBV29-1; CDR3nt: TGCAGCGTTGGAGAGGCTGAGCAGTTCTTC; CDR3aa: CSVGEAEQFF
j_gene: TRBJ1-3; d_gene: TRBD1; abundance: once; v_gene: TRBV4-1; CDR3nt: TGCGCCAGCAGCCGGGACAGCTCTGGAAACACCATATATTTT; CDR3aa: CASSRDSSGNTIYF
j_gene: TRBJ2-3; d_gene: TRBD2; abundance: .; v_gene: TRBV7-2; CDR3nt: TGTGCCAGCAGCTTAGCGGGACTAGCGGGGGTCTCGGGGGCAGATACGCAGTATTTT; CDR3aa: CASSLAGLAGVSGADTQYF
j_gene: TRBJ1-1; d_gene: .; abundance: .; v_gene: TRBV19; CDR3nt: TGTGCCAGTAGTGGCCAGGGAGGGGGCACTGAAGCTTTCTTT; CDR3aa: CASSGQGGGTEAFF
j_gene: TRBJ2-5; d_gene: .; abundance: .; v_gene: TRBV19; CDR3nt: TGTGCCAGTAGTATTAATAGCCGGATCGGCGAGACCCAGTACTTC; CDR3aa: CASSINSRIGETQYF
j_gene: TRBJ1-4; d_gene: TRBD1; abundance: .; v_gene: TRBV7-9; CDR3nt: TGTGCCAGCAGCTTAGGCGGGACAGGGAGTAATGAAAAACTGTTTTTT; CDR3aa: CASSLGGTGSNEKLFF
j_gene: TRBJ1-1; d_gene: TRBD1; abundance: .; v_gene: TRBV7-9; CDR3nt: TGTGCCAGCAGCTTCCGAGGGCCCGACAGGGGAGGGAACACTGAAGCTTTCTTT; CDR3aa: CASSFRGPDRGGNTEAFF
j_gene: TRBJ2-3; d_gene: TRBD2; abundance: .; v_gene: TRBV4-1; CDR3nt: TGCGCCAGCAGCCAAGTAGCGGGGGGGCCCGATACGCAGTATTTT; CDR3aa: CASSQVAGGPDTQYF
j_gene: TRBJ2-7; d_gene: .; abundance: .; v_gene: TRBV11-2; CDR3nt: TGTGCCAGCAGCTTAGGCGACGAGCAGTACTTC; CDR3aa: CASSLGDEQYF
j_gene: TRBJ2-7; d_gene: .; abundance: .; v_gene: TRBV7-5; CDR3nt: TGTGTCAGAAGCTTAGGTGGCAGGGTTTACGAGCAGTACTTC; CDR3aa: CVRSLGGRVYEQYF
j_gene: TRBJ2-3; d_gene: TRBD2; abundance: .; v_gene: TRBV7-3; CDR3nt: TGTGCCAGCAGCTCGCGGGGGGCCGGCACAGATACGCAGTATTTT; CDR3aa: CASSSRGAGTDTQYF
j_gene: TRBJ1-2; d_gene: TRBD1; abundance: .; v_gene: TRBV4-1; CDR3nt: TGCGCCAGCAGCCAAGACCAGGGACAGCGATACTATGGCTACACCTTC; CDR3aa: CASSQDQGQRYYGYTF
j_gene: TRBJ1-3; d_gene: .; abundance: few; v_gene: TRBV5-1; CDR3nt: TGCGCCAGCACCATTGGAGGTCAGCCGTACTCTGGAAACACCATATATTTT; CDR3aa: CASTIGGQPYSGNTIYF
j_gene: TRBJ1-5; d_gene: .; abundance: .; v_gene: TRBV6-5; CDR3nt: TGTGCCAGCTCCCAGGATAGCAATCAGCCCCAGCATTTT; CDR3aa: CASSQDSNQPQHF
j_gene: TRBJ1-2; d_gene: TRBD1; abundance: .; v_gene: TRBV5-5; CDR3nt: TGTGCCAGCAGCACTGGGACAGGGCCCTATGGCTACACCTTC; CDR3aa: CASSTGTGPYGYTF
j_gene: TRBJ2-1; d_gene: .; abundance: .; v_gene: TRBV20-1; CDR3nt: TGCAGTGCCCACGGCAATGAGCAGTTCTTC; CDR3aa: CSAHGNEQFF
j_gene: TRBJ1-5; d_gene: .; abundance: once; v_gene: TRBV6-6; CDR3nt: TGTGCCAGCAGTTACTCGGGACAAAGCAATCAGCCCCAGCATTTT; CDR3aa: CASSYSGQSNQPQHF
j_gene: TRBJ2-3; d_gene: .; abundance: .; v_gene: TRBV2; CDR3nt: TGTGCCAGCAGTGGCCAGGATGGGAGAGGGGATACGCAGTATTTT; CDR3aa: CASSGQDGRGDTQYF
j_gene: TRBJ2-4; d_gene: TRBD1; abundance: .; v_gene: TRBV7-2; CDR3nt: TGTGCCAGCAGCTTATCAGGGACAGGGAGGGCATTAGCCAAAAACATTCAGTACTTC; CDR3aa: CASSLSGTGRALAKNIQYF
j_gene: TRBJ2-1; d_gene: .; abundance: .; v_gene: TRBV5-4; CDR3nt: TGTGCCAGCAGCCGAGAGATGAGCTCCTACAATGAGCAGTTCTTC; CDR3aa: CASSREMSSYNEQFF
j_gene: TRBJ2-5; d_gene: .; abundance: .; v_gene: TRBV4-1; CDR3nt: TGCGCCAGCAGCCCAACAGGGCTCGGGGAGACCCAGTACTTC; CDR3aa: CASSPTGLGETQYF
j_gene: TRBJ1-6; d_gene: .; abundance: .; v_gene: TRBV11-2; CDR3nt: TGTGCCAGCAGCTTACTCGGAGGGACTGGCCTGCAACTTAATTCACCCCTCCACTTT; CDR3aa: CASSLLGGTGLQLNSPLHF
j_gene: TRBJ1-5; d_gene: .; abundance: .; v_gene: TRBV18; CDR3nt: TGTGCCAGCTCACCGGGATTGGAGGGTCCCCAGCATTTT; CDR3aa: CASSPGLEGPQHF
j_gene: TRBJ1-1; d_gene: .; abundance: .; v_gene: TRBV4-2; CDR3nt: TGTGCCAGCAGCCACCGGGGGGGGAGACGGACTGAAGCTTTCTTT; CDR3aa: CASSHRGGRRTEAFF
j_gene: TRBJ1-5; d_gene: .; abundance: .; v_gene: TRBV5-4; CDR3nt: TGTGCCAGCAGCCAGGGTGGGGAATCGCAGCCCCAGCATTTT; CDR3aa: CASSQGGESQPQHF
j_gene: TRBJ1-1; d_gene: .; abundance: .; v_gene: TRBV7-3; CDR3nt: TGTGCCAGCAGCCCTGGGCGGGGAACCACTGAAGCTTTCTTT; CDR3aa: CASSPGRGTTEAFF
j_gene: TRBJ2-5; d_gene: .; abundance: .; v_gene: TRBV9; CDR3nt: TGTGCCAGCAGCGTAGCGGGGGAGACCCAGTACTTC; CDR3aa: CASSVAGETQYF
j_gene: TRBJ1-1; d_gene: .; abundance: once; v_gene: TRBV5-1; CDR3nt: TGCGCCAGCAGCTCGGGGACACCAAATGAAGCTTTCTTT; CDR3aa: CASSSGTPNEAFF
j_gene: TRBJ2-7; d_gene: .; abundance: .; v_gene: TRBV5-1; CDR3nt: TGCGCCAGCAGCACGCGGAGCACCTACGAGCAGTACTTC; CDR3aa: CASSTRSTYEQYF
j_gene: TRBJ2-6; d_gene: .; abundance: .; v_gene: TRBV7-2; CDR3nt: TGTGCCAGCAGCTTCCGAGCGGGCTCGGGGGCCAACGTCCTGACTTTC; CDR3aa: CASSFRAGSGANVLTF
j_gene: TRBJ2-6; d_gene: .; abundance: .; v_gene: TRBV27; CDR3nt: TGTGCCAGCAGTTTAAAGGGCACTAGCTCTGGGGCCAACGTCCTGACTTTC; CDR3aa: CASSLKGTSSGANVLTF
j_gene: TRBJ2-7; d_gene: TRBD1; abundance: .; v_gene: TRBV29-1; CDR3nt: TGCAACGCAACCCAGGGGGCCTACGAGCAGTACTTC; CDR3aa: CNATQGAYEQYF
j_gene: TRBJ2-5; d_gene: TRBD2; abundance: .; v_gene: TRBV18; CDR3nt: TGTGCCAGCTCCCTCCAGCGGGGGGAGACCCAGTACTTC; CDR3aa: CASSLQRGETQYF
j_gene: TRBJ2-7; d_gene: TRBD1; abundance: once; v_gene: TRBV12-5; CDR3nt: TGTGCTAGTGGTTTGCCCTCCAACAGGGGACCAACAGGCGAGCAGTACTTC; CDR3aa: CASGLPSNRGPTGEQYF
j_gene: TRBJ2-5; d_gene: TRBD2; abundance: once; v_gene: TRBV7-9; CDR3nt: TGTGCCAGCAGCTTAGGAAAGGGGGCTAGCGGGGACGAGACCCAGTACTTC; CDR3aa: CASSLGKGASGDETQYF
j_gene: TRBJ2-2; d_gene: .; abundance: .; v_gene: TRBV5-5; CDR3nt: TGTGCCAGCAGCCCCACTTTCACCGGGGAGCTGTTTTTT; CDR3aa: CASSPTFTGELFF
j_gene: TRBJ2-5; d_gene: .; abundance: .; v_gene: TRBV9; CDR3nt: TGTGCCAGCAGCGGGGGGGAGTGGACCCAGTACTTC; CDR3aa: CASSGGEWTQYF
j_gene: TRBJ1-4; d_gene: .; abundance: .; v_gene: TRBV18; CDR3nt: TGTGCCAGCTCACCACGTGGCCTCAATGAAAAACTGTTTTTT; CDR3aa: CASSPRGLNEKLFF
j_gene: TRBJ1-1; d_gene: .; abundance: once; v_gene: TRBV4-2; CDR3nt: TGTGCCAGCAGCCAAGAGCGGGGCTTAGAAGCTTTCTTT; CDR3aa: CASSQERGLEAFF
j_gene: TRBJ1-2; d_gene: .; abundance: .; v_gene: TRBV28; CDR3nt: TGTGCCAGCAGTATCCCGGGACAACCCTATGGCTACACCTTC; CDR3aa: CASSIPGQPYGYTF
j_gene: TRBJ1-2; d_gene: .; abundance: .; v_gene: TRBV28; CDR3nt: TGTGCCAGCAGAACGGCGGGATTAACCTATGGCTACACCTTC; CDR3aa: CASRTAGLTYGYTF
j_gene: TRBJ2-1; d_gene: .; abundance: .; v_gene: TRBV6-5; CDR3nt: TGTGCCAGCAGTTACTCGACATCCGATGAGCAGTTCTTC; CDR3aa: CASSYSTSDEQFF
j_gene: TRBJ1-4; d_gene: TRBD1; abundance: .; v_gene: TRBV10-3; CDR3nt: TGTGCCATCAGTGACCCGGGACAGGTTCAAAAACTGTTTTTT; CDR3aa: CAISDPGQVQKLFF